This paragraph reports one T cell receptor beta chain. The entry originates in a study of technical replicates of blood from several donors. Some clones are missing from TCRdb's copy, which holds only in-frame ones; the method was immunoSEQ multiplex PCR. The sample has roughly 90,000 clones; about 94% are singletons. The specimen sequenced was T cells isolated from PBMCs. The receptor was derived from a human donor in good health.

The CDR3 reads CASSQDSIFYEQYF. Here the CDR3 DNA reads TGCGCCAGCAGCCAAGACAGTATTTTCTACGAGCAGTACTTC. This chain links TRBV4-1 with TRBJ2-7, with D unresolved. Germline V gene lookup returns CDR1 MGHRA and CDR2 YSYEKL. There are 14 residues in the CDR3. V lost 0 bases and J lost 3, with 9 bases in between.